This section outlines one T cell receptor beta chain sequence together with its context. This table comes from immunoSEQ multiplex PCR, and its TCRdb copy is limited to in-frame clones, with some not included. The top ten hold approximately 12% of the sample, which has more than 95,000 clones, more than 85% seen once. These data are taken from a study of T cell responses to AZD1222 COVID-19 vaccine. The receptor comes from an adult in good health. This specimen was peripheral blood, taken on day 0 of MenACWY control vaccination.

The CDR3 spells CASSLTLAGTGELFF. The CDR3 DNA reads TGTGCCAGCAGCTTAACGTTAGCGGGTACCGGGGAGCTGTTTTTT. The chain joins TRBV7-3 to TRBJ2-2; TRBD2 matches 7 bases. Germline V gives CDR1 SGHTA, CDR2 FQGTGA. CDR3 length equals 15 residues. With V trimmed by 0 bases and J by 5 bases, 3 bases remained unmatched.